This TCR beta chain was recorded in a study of cytomegalovirus exposure and HLA in healthy donors. Germline assignment: CDR1 WSHSY and CDR2 SAAADI. Trimming removed 4 bases from V and 6 bases from J, with 10 bases in between. CDR3 length: 13 amino acids. Although they were nominally healthy when sampled, donors likely had unrecorded immune exposures. 13 Jbeta primers and 60 Vbeta primers were used for the PCR. The method was immunoSEQ multiplex PCR; TCRdb's version includes in-frame clones alone and lacks a portion of them. The table has 140,000 to 150,000 clones, about 66% seen once; the top ten hold around 2%.

The specimen was PBMCs. The V call is TRBV10-2, the J call TRBJ1-5; no reliable D call. The sequence derives from a male donor in good health and CMV-seronegative. The CDR3 reads CASSAGLGQPQHF. In DNA form, the CDR3 reads TGCGCCAGCAGTGCGGGGTTGGGTCAGCCCCAGCATTTT.